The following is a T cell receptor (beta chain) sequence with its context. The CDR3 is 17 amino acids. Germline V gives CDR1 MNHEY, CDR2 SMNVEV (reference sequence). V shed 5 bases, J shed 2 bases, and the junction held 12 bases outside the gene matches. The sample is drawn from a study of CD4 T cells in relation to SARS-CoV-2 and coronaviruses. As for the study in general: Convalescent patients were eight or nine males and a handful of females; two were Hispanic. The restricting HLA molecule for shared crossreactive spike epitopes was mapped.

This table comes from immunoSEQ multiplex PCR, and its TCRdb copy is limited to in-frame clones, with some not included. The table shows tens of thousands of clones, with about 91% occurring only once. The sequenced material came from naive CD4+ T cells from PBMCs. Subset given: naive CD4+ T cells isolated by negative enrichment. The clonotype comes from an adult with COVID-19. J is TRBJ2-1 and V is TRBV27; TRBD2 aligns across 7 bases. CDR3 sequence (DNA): TGTGCCAGCAGTAGAGTACTCAGGACTAGGGCCTACAATGAGCAGTTCTTC. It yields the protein CASSRVLRTRAYNEQFF.